This T cell receptor (beta chain) originates from a study of CD8 T cells in ankylosing spondylitis (TCRdb year 2017). Looking at the study overall: The study profiled T cell receptor beta repertoires in healthy donors and ankylosing spondylitis patients to find disease-linked TCR variants. In total, the full study cohort was made up of some 100 healthy donors and 25 to 30 ankylosing spondylitis patients. Peripheral blood samples were taken, and synovial fluid was additionally collected from ankylosing spondylitis patients.

Regarding this clonotype: Its antigen remains unidentified. No base qualities exist here, and no much larger clone lies one base off it.

From its cysteine to its phenylalanine, the CDR3 spans 14 amino acids. The kept DNA is CDR3 alone, 42 bases in frame from the first base. The junction carries 13 bases between V and J, which are trimmed by 4 bases and 6 bases respectively. Sequencing relied on an Illumina HiSeq 2500. Quantitative 5'-RACE with molecular barcodes was the method used to prepare the TCR beta libraries. The authors' analysis ran thus. A new computational method, built on a probabilistic model of VDJ rearrangement, was used to identify disease-linked TCR variants. TCRdb applied fastp at Q25 and MiXCR to the public reads, then kept only in-frame beta chains. Rows are combined by CDR3 protein, so each entry shows the most common genes and DNA. TCRdb, not the authors, supplied the V and J calls. The sample profile shows 300,000 to 400,000 distinct CDR3 sequences; approximately 22% of them were found once. The ten biggest clones cover over 10% of the sample.

Points the paper makes about the study in general: According to the report, matched synovial fluid samples from ankylosing spondylitis patients were significantly enriched for the disease-linked clones. Some motif variants were previously reported in synovial fluid and blood of reactive arthritis patients, suggesting common disease-initiation mechanisms. The disease-linked clones showed a CD8+ phenotype and occurred at relatively low frequencies in peripheral blood. Blood from ankylosing spondylitis patients appeared to be characterized by a TCR beta motif made up of under ten highly homologous amino acid variants.

This chain is built from TRBV12-3 or TRBV12-4 and TRBJ2-1, with TRBD2 as a weak D call on 5 bases. The source is a male donor with ankylosing spondylitis or in good health (not recorded which). The sample was blood, either unsorted or a sorted T cell fraction (not recorded which). The CDR3 amino acid sequence is: CASSWGAVANEQFF. The nucleotides are TGTGCCAGCAGTTGGGGAGCGGTGGCCAATGAGCAGTTCTTC.